These 26 T cell receptor beta chains share one sample of origin, sequenced in a study of regulatory T cells in long-lasting Graves disease (dated by TCRdb to about 2021). In the paper's terms, the time point label means: newly diagnosed GD, antithyroid drugs for less than 3 months. For both TCR sequencing and RNA sequencing, RNA was extracted from PBMCs in TRIzol. The library was prepared using multiplex PCR. Instrument used: Illumina HiSeq 4000. To build TCR beta libraries, CDR3 regions were amplified by Arm-PCR using iRepertoire HTBI primers. TCRdb cleaned the public reads at Q25 with fastp, built clones with MiXCR and kept in-frame beta chains. Records with the same CDR3 protein are collapsed into one entry carrying the most frequent genes and DNA. Across this sample there are 550,000 or so distinct CDR3 sequences, with 12% seen only once. The ten largest clones capture 7.5% to 9% of the sample.

This sample also appeared in a second study, on T cells in Graves' hyperthyroidism and ophthalmopathy.

The source material was peripheral blood mononuclear cells (PBMCs), sampled at new diagnosis, from a patient treated with antithyroid drugs. Receptor source: a woman aged 25 to 39 with Graves disease. Donor details come from another sample of the same person, matched by shared clones.

This clonotype was picked up a small number of times. V is TRBV3-1 and J is TRBJ1-1; D is unclear. Looked up from germline, CDR1 is LGHDT and CDR2 is YNNKEL (reference sequence). The CDR3 loop spans 15 amino acids. The V and J ends lost 1 base and 0 bases respectively, with 9 bases between them. The CDR3 nucleotides are TGTGCCAGCAGCCAAGGATCCGCCCTGAACACTGAAGCTTTCTTT. Protein product: CASSQGSALNTEAFF.

The sample holds a few counts of this clonotype. The CDR3 sequence: CASSLEQLTQYF. In DNA form, the CDR3 reads TGTGCCAGCAGCTTAGAACAACTGACCCAGTACTTC. The V call is TRBV7-2, the J call TRBJ2-5; no reliable D call. Germline V gives CDR1 SGHTA, CDR2 FQGNSA. This CDR3 comprises 12 residues. The germline V and J ends were trimmed by 1 base and 7 bases, with 7 bases remaining between them.

This clonotype was recorded many times. DNA for the CDR3: TGTGCCAGCACTGGATATTCAGGGGAAAGCTATGGCTACACCTTC. Translating gives CASTGYSGESYGYTF. V usage is TRBV11-2 and J usage is TRBJ1-2, with D possibly TRBD1 on 6 matching bases. Germline CDR1 SGHAT, CDR2 FQNNGV. This CDR3 region has 15 residues. V lost 7 bases, J lost 4 bases, and 19 bases lay in between. Variable domain in full (rest from reference TRBV11-2 and TRBJ1-2): EAGVAQSPRYKIIEKRQSVAFWCNPISGHATLYWYQQILGQGPKLLIQFQNNGVVDDSQLPKDRFSAERLKGVDSTLKIQPAKLEDSAVYLCASTGYSGESYGYTFGSGTRLTVV.

The sample holds many counts of this clonotype. The rearrangement uses TRBV7-8 and TRBJ2-2; 9 bases agree with TRBD1. The CDR3 spans 17 residues. CDR1 SGHVS and CDR2 FQNEAQ come from the germline V gene. The trim removed 4 bases at V and 6 bases at J, leaving 12 bases unmatched. The chain's CDR3 is CASSSYSGTGMSGELFF. The CDR3 coding sequence is TGTGCCAGCAGCTCCTATTCCGGGACAGGGATGTCCGGGGAGCTGTTTTTT.

This clonotype was observed many times. The chain couples TRBV6-1 to TRBJ2-5; D gene uncertain. There are 10 residues in the CDR3. V lost 7 bases and J 4 bases, leaving 4 bases between the germline ends. The V gene's germline CDR1 is MNHNS and CDR2 SASEGT. The CDR3 protein is CASMRETQYF. For the CDR3, the DNA is TGTGCCAGCATGAGAGAGACCCAGTACTTC.

The table lists this clonotype with many counts. The chain carries TRBV24-1 and TRBJ2-3, with a tentative D call TRBD2 (6 bases). V was cut by 6 bases and J by 0 bases, with 6 bases left in between. CDR3 length equals 13 residues. Germline V CDR1 and CDR2: KGHDR, SFDVKD. The CDR3 bases are TGTGCCACCAGTAGCGGGAGCACAGATACGCAGTATTTT. This gives the protein CATSSGSTDTQYF.

This clonotype was picked up many times. This chain connects TRBV27 to TRBJ2-3; tentatively, D is TRBD1 (6 bases). CDR3 length equals 13 residues. Germline values: CDR1 MNHEY, CDR2 SMNVEV (reference sequence). V lost 6 bases and J 5 bases, leaving 12 bases between the germline ends. The CDR3 reads CASSLQGRDTQYF. CDR3 DNA: TGTGCCAGCAGCTTACAGGGACGAGATACGCAGTATTTT.

This rearrangement joins TRBV2 to TRBJ1-1; D might be TRBD1 (5 bases). There are 15 residues in the CDR3. With 6 bases removed from V and 2 bases from J, the gap between germline ends came to 16 bases. Germline V lookup: CDR1 SNHLY, CDR2 FYNNEI. The CDR3 DNA reads as TGTGCCAGCAGAGAGAGCGGGGCTCTCAACACTGAAGCTTTCTTT. This translates into CASRESGALNTEAFF. The complete variable domain, with remaining parts taken from reference TRBV2 and TRBJ1-1, reads EPEVTQTPSHQVTQMGQEVILRCVPISNHLYFYWYRQILGQKVEFLVSFYNNEISEKSEIFDDQFSVERPDGSNFTLKIRSTKLEDSAMYFCASRESGALNTEAFFGQGTRLTVV.

The CDR3 DNA is TGTGCCAGCGCCGAACGGACTAGCGGAAACAATGAGCAGTTCTTC. Translation: CASAERTSGNNEQFF. V is TRBV5-4 and J is TRBJ2-1; 10 bases fit TRBD2. Looked up from germline, CDR1 is SGHNT and CDR2 is YYREEE (reference sequence). The CDR3 is 15 amino acids. J gave up 5 bases and V 7 bases, and 9 bases lay outside the gene matches.

This clonotype was picked up many times. This chain links TRBV20-1 with TRBJ1-6; 9 nucleotides match TRBD1. V lost 1 base to trimming and J lost 9 bases; unmatched junction nucleotides: 4. Looked up from germline, CDR1 is DFQATT and CDR2 is SNEGSKA (reference sequence). The CDR3 covers 14 residues. For the CDR3, the DNA is TGCAGTGCTAGAGGGGGACAGGGAACTTCACCCCTCCACTTT. Translating it yields CSARGGQGTSPLHF.

In this sample, this clonotype turned up many times. The chain links TRBV5-6 to TRBJ1-1; D not resolved. Trimming pared 0 bases from V and 4 bases from J, leaving 7 bases between. The germline gives CDR1 SGHDT, CDR2 YYEEEE. There are 13 residues in the CDR3. CDR3 loop: CASSLAYGTEAFF. The CDR3 DNA follows: TGTGCCAGCAGCTTGGCTTACGGCACTGAAGCTTTCTTT.

There are many counts of this clonotype. V and J are TRBV7-9 and TRBJ2-1, with a possible D match to TRBD1 (5 bases). Germline V gives CDR1 SEHNR, CDR2 FQNEAQ (reference sequence). This CDR3 comprises 12 residues. Trimming took 1 base from V and 9 from J, leaving 7 bases between them. The CDR3 reads CASSLGTSEQFF. The CDR3 DNA follows: TGTGCCAGCAGCTTAGGGACAAGTGAGCAGTTCTTC. The variable domain in full, completed from reference TRBV7-9 and TRBJ2-1, reads DTGVSQNPRHKITKRGQNVTFRCDPISEHNRLYWYRQTLGQGPEFLTYFQNEAQLEKSRLLSDRFSAERPKGSFSTLEIQRTEQGDSAMYLCASSLGTSEQFFGPGTRLTVL.

This clonotype has at least ten counts. V gene TRBV19 combines with J gene TRBJ1-1, with D unresolved. The CDR3 is 14 residues long. V was cut by 3 bases and J by 7 bases, with 15 bases left in between. The germline V gene has CDR1 LNHDA and CDR2 SQIVND (reference sequence). The CDR3: CASSITPAGNEAFF. The CDR3 DNA is TGTGCCAGTAGTATCACTCCAGCAGGCAATGAAGCTTTCTTT.

This clonotype was seen ten or more times. The CDR3 loop reads CASSLGHMNTEAFF. DNA for the CDR3: TGTGCCAGCAGTTTAGGTCACATGAACACTGAAGCTTTCTTT. The rearrangement joins TRBV12-3 or TRBV12-4 to TRBJ1-1; D ambiguous. The V end lost 1 base, the J end lost 0 bases, and 6 bases lay between the germline ends. The CDR3 is made up of 14 amino acids.

This clonotype has at least ten counts. The chain recombines TRBV13 with TRBJ2-1; TRBD2 aligns across 10 bases. Germline lookup yields CDR1 PRHDT and CDR2 FYEKMQ (reference sequence). CDR3 length: 18 amino acids. The trim removed 1 base at V and 0 bases at J, leaving 6 bases unmatched. The CDR3 region is CASSLEGLASVSYNEQFF. DNA of the CDR3: TGTGCCAGCAGCTTAGAGGGACTAGCGTCTGTCTCCTACAATGAGCAGTTCTTC.

This clonotype was counted many times. This chain joins TRBV27 and TRBJ2-7; D uncertain. The CDR3 runs to 16 residues. Germline assignment: CDR1 MNHEY and CDR2 SMNVEV (reference sequence). V lost 0 bases and J 0 bases, leaving 12 bases between the germline ends. The CDR3 nucleotides read TGTGCCAGCAGTTTATCGGTTGGGCAGCACTCCTACGAGCAGTACTTC. Translation: CASSLSVGQHSYEQYF.

There are a few counts of this clonotype. J is TRBJ2-3 and V is TRBV20-1, with D possibly called TRBD1 or TRBD2 (5 bases each). CDR1 is DFQATT and CDR2 is SNEGSKA in the germline V gene (reference sequence). Trimming cost V 1 base and J 3 bases, with 11 bases left between them. There are 14 residues in the CDR3. CDR3 DNA: TGCAGTGCTAGAGGGGGGTTAGGAACAGATACGCAGTATTTT. Translated, it gives CSARGGLGTDTQYF.

This clonotype has at least ten counts. The chain recombines TRBV12-3 or TRBV12-4 with TRBJ2-1, with a possible D match to TRBD1 (6 bases). The V end was cut by 4 bases, the J end by 7 bases, with 23 bases between. CDR3 size: 17 residues. The CDR3 loop is CASSSSTSSKGGNEQFF. The CDR3 nucleotides read TGTGCCAGCAGTTCTTCTACGTCTAGCAAAGGGGGTAATGAGCAGTTCTTC.

The chain joins TRBV9 to TRBJ2-7, with TRBD2 matching 7 bases. V lost 2 bases, J lost 7 bases, and 3 bases stayed unmatched. CDR1 and CDR2 from the germline V gene are SGDLS and YYNGEE. CDR3 size: 12 residues. CDR3 DNA: TGTGCCAGCAGCGTCGTGGGGGGGGAGCAGTACTTC. Amino acids: CASSVVGGEQYF.

This clonotype was seen a few times. The V gene is TRBV4-1, the J gene TRBJ2-1, with 9 positions matching TRBD2. Germline lookup yields CDR1 MGHRA and CDR2 YSYEKL. The CDR3 loop spans 17 amino acids. The V segment lost 1 base and the J segment 3 bases; nucleotides outside the gene matches: 7. Here the CDR3 reads CASSQASAGGFYNEQFF. The CDR3 region has the DNA TGCGCCAGCAGCCAAGCATCAGCGGGAGGTTTCTACAATGAGCAGTTCTTC.

This clonotype was observed a handful of times. A much larger clone is a single base away; this may be a read error. The chain is built from TRBV12-3 or TRBV12-4 and TRBJ1-6; 7 bases map to TRBD1. This CDR3 spans 15 amino acids. The junction had 4 bases not matched to a gene; V was cut back by 2 bases and J by 6 bases. The CDR3 region has the DNA TGTGCCAGCAGTTTATTGGGACAGACTAATTCACCCCTCCACTTT. This sequence encodes CASSLLGQTNSPLHF.

There are many counts of this clonotype. The rearrangement uses TRBV5-1 and TRBJ2-3, with D perhaps given as TRBD1 or TRBD2 (5 bases each). The CDR3 consists of 16 residues. Germline values: CDR1 SGHRS, CDR2 YFSETQ. V lost 2 bases, J lost 3 bases, and 16 bases lay in between. DNA for the CDR3: TGCGCCAGCAGCTTTCGGGGACCCCCTTGGACAGATACGCAGTATTTT. This gives the protein CASSFRGPPWTDTQYF. Combining the CDR3 with reference TRBV5-1 and TRBJ2-3 gives the whole variable domain KAGVTQTPRYLIKTRGQQVTLSCSPISGHRSVSWYQQTPGQGLQFLFEYFSETQRNKGNFPGRFSGRQFSNSRSEMNVSTLELGDSALYLCASSFRGPPWTDTQYFGPGTRLTVL.

This clonotype showed up many times. CDR3 sequence reads: CASSEGQGYEQYF. The CDR3 region has the DNA TGTGCCAGCTCAGAGGGACAGGGCTACGAGCAGTACTTC. This chain uses TRBV18 with TRBJ2-7; 9 positions agree with TRBD1. This CDR3 has 13 residues. Germline V lookup: CDR1 KGHSH, CDR2 LQKENI. The ends lost 5 bases at V and 3 bases at J; junction bases unmatched: 2.

In this sample, this clonotype turned up many times. The rearrangement uses TRBV2 and TRBJ2-1; TRBD2 matches 9 bases. The V and J ends lost 7 bases and 0 bases, in that order; junction bases with no gene match: 7. Germline V gene sequence: CDR1 SNHLY, CDR2 FYNNEI. This CDR3 spans 16 amino acids. CDR3 sequence reads: CASKRTSVTSYNEQFF. The CDR3, as DNA: TGTGCCAGCAAGAGGACTAGCGTTACCTCCTACAATGAGCAGTTCTTC.

Turning to this clonotype: A read error may explain this, as a much larger clone is one base away. This chain joins TRBV29-1 and TRBJ2-1; weak D call: TRBD1 (5 bases). CDR1 and CDR2 from the germline V gene are SQVTM and ANQGSEA. CDR3 length: 15 residues. This chain's CDR3 is CGSTLGQGPYNEQFF. The CDR3 bases are TGCGGCTCCACTCTGGGGCAGGGTCCCTACAATGAGCAGTTCTTC.

This clonotype came up many times. The chain has TRBV30 and TRBJ1-2; D not resolved. The V gene lost 0 bases and the J gene lost 5 bases, with 10 bases spanning the gap. This CDR3 has 13 residues. Germline-derived CDR1 and CDR2 are GTSNPN and SVGIG (reference sequence). The CDR3, as DNA: TGTGCCTGGAGTGTTCGGATGGCGTATGGCTACACCTTC. It is translated as CAWSVRMAYGYTF. Looking up the rest from reference TRBV30 and TRBJ1-2 gives the full variable domain: SQTIHQWPATLVQPVGSPLSLECTVEGTSNPNLYWYRQAAGRGLQLLFYSVGIGQISSEVPQNLSASRPQDRQFILSSKKLLLSDSGFYLCAWSVRMAYGYTFGSGTRLTVV.